These 29 T cell receptor beta chains were all obtained from the same sample, sequenced in a study of T-cell reconstitution after alpha-beta-depleted transplantation in children. TCRbeta library construction was performed incorporating unique molecular identifiers. TCRdb reanalysed the PCR reads using MiXCR and keeps one entry per CDR3 protein. This table holds approximately 1,000,000 distinct CDR3 sequences, 25% to 35% found once. Source: PBMCs, mostly from graft donor cells, taken 360 days after TCRalphabeta/CD19-depleted stem cell transplant. These receptors were obtained from a boy in the first two years of life who had a stem cell transplant for SCID, so the T cells may come from the graft donor.

This clonotype appeared a few times. The chain uses TRBV3-1 and TRBJ2-2, with TRBD2 matching 7 bases. The V segment lost 4 bases and the J segment 2 bases; nucleotides outside the gene matches: 7. The CDR3 runs 16 residues. Germline V gives CDR1 LGHDT, CDR2 YNNKEL (reference sequence). The CDR3 here is CASSPNGGTNTGELFF. DNA of the CDR3: TGTGCCAGCAGCCCTAACGGGGGGACTAACACCGGGGAGCTGTTTTTT.

This clonotype was seen a handful of times. The gene calls are TRBV20-1 and TRBJ2-7; a possible D gene is TRBD1 (6 bases). Per the germline V gene, CDR1 is DFQATT and CDR2 is SNEGSKA (reference sequence). Trimming cost V 6 bases and J 8 bases, with 20 bases left between them. The CDR3 is made up of 13 amino acids. The CDR3 nucleotides read TGCAGTGCCGTAGTACCCGAACAGGGAAAGCAGTACTTC. Encoded protein: CSAVVPEQGKQYF.

This clonotype was counted at least ten times. The chain joins TRBV28 to TRBJ1-4; unclear D gene. Germline CDR1 reads MDHEN; CDR2 reads SYDVKM. V was clipped by 6 bases and J by 8 bases, with 19 bases between them. The CDR3 loop spans 15 amino acids. CDR3 DNA sequence: TGTGCCAGCAGCCCCGGGTGGGTCCCTAGAGAAAAACTGTTTTTT. It is translated as CASSPGWVPREKLFF. Drawing the rest from reference TRBV28 and TRBJ1-4, the complete variable domain is DVKVTQSSRYLVKRTGEKVFLECVQDMDHENMFWYRQDPGLGLRLIYFSYDVKMKEKGDIPEGYSVSREKKERFSLILESASTNQTSMYLCASSPGWVPREKLFFGSGTQLSVL.

This clonotype appeared a few times. V and J are TRBV7-9 and TRBJ1-1; D ambiguous. The CDR3 runs 14 residues. CDR1 and CDR2 from the germline V gene are SEHNR and FQNEAQ (reference sequence). Trimming left V 4 bases short and J 2 bases short, with 11 bases between. The CDR3 spells CASSSQKSNTEAFF. DNA for the CDR3: TGTGCCAGCAGCTCCCAGAAAAGCAACACTGAAGCTTTCTTT.

This chain links TRBV7-9 with TRBJ1-4; D ambiguous. The germline CDR1 and CDR2 sequences are SEHNR and FQNEAQ (reference sequence). The V end lost 5 bases, the J end lost 2 bases, and 12 bases lay between the germline ends. CDR3 length: 15 residues. The CDR3 here is CASSPRPRTNEKLFF. CDR3 nucleotides: TGTGCCAGCAGCCCGCGGCCCAGGACTAATGAAAAACTGTTTTTT.

The CDR3 reads CAISGELTSGTDTQYF. Here the CDR3 DNA reads TGTGCCATCAGTGGGGAACTTACTAGCGGCACAGATACGCAGTATTTT. The V call is TRBV10-3, the J call TRBJ2-3; TRBD2 aligns across 7 bases. This CDR3 contains 16 residues. The germline V gene has CDR1 ENHRY and CDR2 SYGVKD. With V trimmed by 4 bases and J by 1 base, 8 bases remained unmatched.

This clonotype was seen only a few times. Sequence at one end of the junction differs from germline and may be a read error. This chain joins TRBV12-3 or TRBV12-4 and TRBJ2-1; TRBD1 is a possible D gene (5 bases). This CDR3 spans 15 amino acids. CDR3 residues: CASSLGAPPYNEQFF. The CDR3 DNA is TGTGCCAGCAGCTTAGGGGCGCCCCCATACAATGAGCAGTTCTTC.

Only a few counts were recorded for this clonotype. The chain uses TRBV4-2 and TRBJ2-7, with 7 bases fitting TRBD2. CDR1 and CDR2 (germline): LGHNA, YNFKEQ. The CDR3 totals 14 residues. V was clipped by 1 base and J by 4 bases; unmatched bases: 4. The chain's CDR3 is CASSQGEGWYEQYF. The CDR3 DNA sequence: TGTGCCAGCAGCCAAGGGGAGGGGTGGTACGAGCAGTACTTC.

The CDR3 sequence is CASSPWDFYEQYF. CDR3 bases: TGTGCCAGCAGCCCATGGGACTTCTACGAGCAGTACTTC. The rearrangement uses TRBV14 and TRBJ2-7, with D perhaps matching TRBD2 (6 bases). Trimming pared 4 bases from V and 3 bases from J, leaving 10 bases between. Germline CDR1 and CDR2: SGHDN and FVKESK. CDR3 length: 13 residues.

V is TRBV20-1 and J is TRBJ2-5; 7 positions match TRBD2. Germline V gene sequence: CDR1 DFQATT, CDR2 SNEGSKA (reference sequence). This CDR3 comprises 14 residues. Trimming cost V 6 bases and J 6 bases; bases outside gene matches: 13. The CDR3 is CSAKSGDGRKTQYF. The CDR3 DNA sequence: TGCAGTGCAAAAAGCGGGGATGGTAGGAAGACCCAGTACTTC.

This clonotype has just a few counts. This chain uses TRBV5-6 with TRBJ2-5; tentatively, D is TRBD1 (6 bases). CDR1 is SGHDT, CDR2 YYEEEE, per germline. V lost 5 bases to trimming and J lost 1 base, with 18 bases between them. The CDR3 consists of 16 residues. CDR3 DNA: TGTGCCAGCAGTTTCACCTGGACAGCGTCCCAAGAGACCCAGTACTTC. This translates into CASSFTWTASQETQYF.

The V call is TRBV20-1, the J call TRBJ2-7, with 8 bases identical to TRBD2. The CDR3 is made up of 14 amino acids. Germline V gene sequence: CDR1 DFQATT, CDR2 SNEGSKA (reference sequence). V dropped 2 bases and J dropped 2; count of bases not matched to a gene: 5. The CDR3 bases are TGCAGTGCTAGACGGGGGGGCCCTCCCTACGAGCAGTACTTC. Translating it yields CSARRGGPPYEQYF.

This clonotype has a handful of counts. This chain links TRBV10-3 with TRBJ2-2; 8 bases agree with TRBD2. From germline, CDR1 is ENHRY and CDR2 SYGVKD. This CDR3 spans 16 amino acids. Unmatched junction bases numbered 1, after V lost 0 bases and J lost 1 base. CDR3 sequence: CAISESAGGNTGELFF. CDR3 sequence (DNA): TGTGCCATCAGTGAGTCGGCGGGGGGGAACACCGGGGAGCTGTTTTTT.

The gene calls are TRBV27 and TRBJ2-5; D ambiguous. With 5 bases removed from V and 5 bases from J, the gap between germline ends came to 18 bases. Germline V gene lookup returns CDR1 MNHEY and CDR2 SMNVEV (reference sequence). The CDR3 loop spans 15 amino acids. CDR3 DNA: TGTGCCAGCAGTCCCCGCCGGGCCGTAGGGGAGACCCAGTACTTC. It specifies CASSPRRAVGETQYF.

Only a few counts were recorded for this clonotype. This sequence joins TRBV7-8 and TRBJ2-2; D is ambiguous. V lost 1 base and J lost 5, with 11 bases in between. The germline gives CDR1 SGHVS, CDR2 FQNEAQ. This CDR3 is 15 amino acids long. CDR3 in amino acids: CASSLDPGSTGELFF. The CDR3 region has the DNA TGTGCCAGCAGCTTAGACCCGGGTAGTACCGGGGAGCTGTTTTTT.

This clonotype has only a few counts. V and J are TRBV5-1 and TRBJ1-1, with 9 positions matching TRBD1. The CDR3 is 14 residues long. V trimming: 4 bases; J trimming: 3 bases; junction bases outside the gene matches: 4. Looked up from germline, CDR1 is SGHRS and CDR2 is YFSETQ. The CDR3 DNA is TGCGCCAGCAGCCCGACAGGGGGAGACACTGAAGCTTTCTTT. It yields the protein CASSPTGGDTEAFF.

In this sample, this clonotype turned up a few times. One end of the junction varies from germline; a read error may be responsible. This sequence joins TRBV20-1 and TRBJ2-7, with D perhaps being TRBD1 or TRBD2 (5 bases each). Germline CDR1 reads DFQATT; CDR2 reads SNEGSKA (reference sequence). The CDR3 extends over 13 amino acids. CDR3: CSARGEGPYEQYF. CDR3 DNA sequence: TGCAGTGCCAGAGGAGAGGGGCCCTACGAGCAGTACTTC.

This clonotype was seen only a few times. The chain joins TRBV5-1 to TRBJ2-2; TRBD1 matches at 8 bases. Germline V gene sequence: CDR1 SGHRS, CDR2 YFSETQ. CDR3 length: 16 residues. V trimming: 4 bases; J trimming: 0 bases; junction bases outside the gene matches: 5. CDR3 sequence: CASSRTGNSNTGELFF. CDR3 nucleotide sequence: TGCGCCAGCAGCCGGACAGGGAACTCGAACACCGGGGAGCTGTTTTTT.

The chain has TRBV20-1 and TRBJ2-1, with TRBD2 identical over 8 bases. The CDR3 length is 17 residues. Unmatched junction bases numbered 10, after V lost 0 bases and J lost 3 bases. From germline, CDR1 is DFQATT and CDR2 SNEGSKA (reference sequence). CDR3 in DNA: TGCAGTGCTAGAGATTGGGATCGTAGCGGGGTCTACAATGAGCAGTTCTTC. Its protein is CSARDWDRSGVYNEQFF.

The J gene is TRBJ2-1, the V gene TRBV20-1; 10 bases map to TRBD1. Trimming took 1 base from V and 7 from J; bases not matched to a gene: 13. Germline-derived CDR1 and CDR2 are DFQATT and SNEGSKA (reference sequence). The CDR3 has 17 amino acids. CDR3 bases: TGCAGTGCTAGAGGGGTCGGGACAGGGGATATGGTAAATGAGCAGTTCTTC. It encodes CSARGVGTGDMVNEQFF.

Only a few counts were recorded for this clonotype. The CDR3 reads CASSYGGQGSQPQHF. The CDR3 DNA follows: TGTGCCAGCAGCTACGGAGGACAGGGGTCTCAGCCCCAGCATTTT. The V and J genes are TRBV7-2 and TRBJ1-5; 9 bases are a match to TRBD1. J gave up 6 bases and V 4 bases, and 7 bases lay outside the gene matches. This CDR3 is built from 15 residues. Germline CDR1 is SGHTA and CDR2 is FQGNSA.

This clonotype has only a few counts. This chain joins TRBV6-5 and TRBJ2-2; 7 bases line up with TRBD1. The CDR3 runs to 17 residues. Germline CDR1 MNHEY, CDR2 SVGAGI. The J segment lost 1 base and the V segment lost 0 bases, leaving 5 bases of the junction unmatched. CDR3 loop: CASSYSLGQKNTGELFF. CDR3 nucleotide sequence: TGTGCCAGCAGTTACTCGTTGGGACAGAAGAACACCGGGGAGCTGTTTTTT.

This chain uses TRBV20-1 with TRBJ1-1, with D perhaps matching TRBD1 (6 bases). The CDR3 loop spans 13 amino acids. CDR1 is DFQATT and CDR2 is SNEGSKA in the germline V gene (reference sequence). Trimming took 6 bases from V and 0 from J, leaving 11 bases between them. The CDR3 DNA is TGCAGTGCCACGGACAGTTTGAACACTGAAGCTTTCTTT. It encodes CSATDSLNTEAFF.

V gene TRBV10-3 combines with J gene TRBJ2-3; 13 bases match TRBD2. CDR1 ENHRY and CDR2 SYGVKD come from the germline V gene. The CDR3 sequence is 18 residues long. V gave up 6 bases and J gave up 2 bases; unmatched junction bases: 11. In nucleotides, the CDR3 is TGTGCCATCAGCTCCCCGAGACTAGCGGGGGGTGTCACAGATACGCAGTATTTT. Translation gives CAISSPRLAGGVTDTQYF.

This clonotype was recorded a few times. The chain's CDR3 is CSARADGPYNEQFF. The DNA for the CDR3 is TGCAGTGCTAGGGCGGACGGCCCCTACAATGAGCAGTTCTTC. The chain is built from TRBV20-1 and TRBJ2-1; D unclear. V dropped 3 bases and J dropped 2 bases, with 11 bases sitting between them. Per the germline V gene, CDR1 is DFQATT and CDR2 is SNEGSKA (reference sequence). The CDR3 covers 14 residues.

This chain connects TRBV28 to TRBJ2-3; a possible D gene is TRBD2 (7 bases). Trimming left V 7 bases short and J 5 bases short, with 16 bases between. The CDR3 has 14 residues. CDR1 MDHEN and CDR2 SYDVKM come from the germline V gene. CDR3 DNA sequence: TGTGCCAGCATGGAAAGGGGGGGGATAGATACGCAGTATTTT. Translating gives CASMERGGIDTQYF.

The chain is built from TRBV4-2 and TRBJ2-6, with TRBD1 as a possible D gene (6 bases). V was shortened by 3 bases and J by 2 bases, with 11 bases between the two germline ends. The CDR3 sequence is 16 residues long. Germline-derived CDR1 and CDR2 are LGHNA and YNFKEQ. The CDR3 loop is CASSHWTAAGANVLTF. DNA of the CDR3: TGTGCCAGCAGCCATTGGACAGCAGCTGGGGCCAACGTCCTGACTTTC.

This clonotype was observed a handful of times. The rearrangement links TRBV9 to TRBJ2-7, with 8 bases lining up with TRBD1. V shed 2 bases, J shed 3 bases, and the junction held 4 bases outside the gene matches. The germline CDR1 and CDR2 sequences are SGDLS and YYNGEE. CDR3 length: 14 residues. CDR3 in DNA: TGTGCCAGCAGCGTCATGGGGACAGGCTACGAGCAGTACTTC. Translated, it gives CASSVMGTGYEQYF. The complete variable domain, with remaining parts taken from reference TRBV9 and TRBJ2-7, reads DSGVTQTPKHLITATGQRVTLRCSPRSGDLSVYWYQQSLDQGLQFLIQYYNGEERAKGNILERFSAQQFPDLHSELNLSSLELGDSALYFCASSVMGTGYEQYFGPGTRLTVT.

In DNA, the CDR3 is TGTGCCAGCAGCCTATGGGTGGATACGCAGTATTTT. Protein product: CASSLWVDTQYF. The gene calls are TRBV2 and TRBJ2-3; D unclear. CDR3 length equals 12 residues. Germline assignment: CDR1 SNHLY and CDR2 FYNNEI. Trimming stripped 6 bases from V and 6 bases from J, with 10 bases between.